This is a list of T cell receptor beta chains from one sample in a study of shared clonotypes between healthy human individuals. TCRdb's copy holds only in-frame clones and misses some; the assay was immunoSEQ multiplex PCR. There are over 2 million clones in the sample; 85% to 95% occur only once, and roughly 0.34% lies in the top ten. The sequencing input was naive CD4+ T cells from PBMCs. The receptors here all came from a man in his late teens or twenties in good health. Some clones in this sample may be carry-over from other donors' samples. The CDR3 runs from the conserved cysteine through the conserved F or W. The order of the fields is clone size, J gene, D gene, V gene, CDR3 protein, CDR3 DNA. D genes are given only for firm matches. For some rows the clone size is stated as once, few or many, or as a class when expanded; others skip it.

abundance: NA; j_gene: TRBJ2-2; d_gene: TRBD2; v_gene: TRBV4-2; CDR3aa: CASSQGLAGGPFSGELFF; CDR3nt: TGTGCCAGCAGCCAAGGACTAGCGGGAGGGCCTTTTAGCGGGGAGCTGTTTTTT
abundance: NA; j_gene: TRBJ2-3; d_gene: TRBD2; v_gene: TRBV5-4; CDR3aa: CASSRAGVSTDTQYF; CDR3nt: TGTGCCAGCAGCCGAGCGGGAGTAAGCACAGATACGCAGTATTTT
abundance: once; j_gene: TRBJ1-2; d_gene: TRBD1; v_gene: TRBV2; CDR3aa: CASRDRDHGYTF; CDR3nt: TGTGCCAGCAGGGACAGGGACCATGGCTACACCTTC
abundance: NA; j_gene: TRBJ1-1; d_gene: NA; v_gene: TRBV28; CDR3aa: CASSLPARAEAFF; CDR3nt: TGTGCCAGCAGTTTACCTGCCAGGGCTGAAGCTTTCTTT
abundance: NA; j_gene: TRBJ1-5; d_gene: TRBD1; v_gene: TRBV7-2; CDR3aa: CASSSHRGPEQPQHF; CDR3nt: TGTGCCAGCAGCTCTCACAGGGGGCCGGAACAGCCCCAGCATTTT
abundance: NA; j_gene: TRBJ2-1; d_gene: TRBD2; v_gene: TRBV7-9; CDR3aa: CASSLAPRLAGGPDEQFF; CDR3nt: TGTGCCAGCAGCTTAGCCCCCAGACTAGCGGGAGGGCCCGATGAGCAGTTCTTC
abundance: once; j_gene: TRBJ1-4; d_gene: TRBD1; v_gene: TRBV12-5; CDR3aa: CASAQGGATNEKLFF; CDR3nt: TGTGCTAGTGCCCAGGGGGGCGCAACTAATGAAAAACTGTTTTTT
abundance: NA; j_gene: TRBJ1-5; d_gene: NA; v_gene: TRBV7-8; CDR3aa: CASSLVYGSPQHF; CDR3nt: TGTGCCAGCAGCTTAGTATACGGCTCGCCCCAGCATTTT
abundance: NA; j_gene: TRBJ2-4; d_gene: TRBD1; v_gene: TRBV25-1; CDR3aa: CASSEWAGGSKNIQYF; CDR3nt: TGTGCCAGCAGTGAATGGGCAGGGGGCTCCAAAAACATTCAGTACTTC
abundance: NA; j_gene: TRBJ1-2; d_gene: TRBD1; v_gene: TRBV6-6; CDR3aa: CASSYQGDGYTF; CDR3nt: TGTGCCAGCAGTTACCAGGGGGATGGCTACACCTTC
abundance: NA; j_gene: TRBJ1-3; d_gene: TRBD1; v_gene: TRBV18; CDR3aa: CASSPATGAGNTIYF; CDR3nt: TGTGCCAGCTCACCCGCGACAGGGGCCGGAAACACCATATATTTT
abundance: NA; j_gene: TRBJ1-1; d_gene: NA; v_gene: TRBV28; CDR3aa: CASSFRWSVPEAFF; CDR3nt: TGTGCCAGCAGTTTTCGTTGGAGCGTCCCTGAAGCTTTCTTT
abundance: NA; j_gene: TRBJ2-7; d_gene: TRBD1; v_gene: TRBV7-8; CDR3aa: CASSSNRDRRYEQYF; CDR3nt: TGTGCCAGCAGCTCCAACCGGGACAGGCGATACGAGCAGTACTTC
abundance: NA; j_gene: TRBJ2-5; d_gene: TRBD1; v_gene: TRBV9; CDR3aa: CASSVSTGRTQETQYF; CDR3nt: TGTGCCAGCAGCGTGTCGACAGGGAGAACCCAAGAGACCCAGTACTTC
abundance: NA; j_gene: TRBJ1-1; d_gene: NA; v_gene: TRBV15; CDR3aa: CATSRDSRYPNTEAFF; CDR3nt: TGTGCCACCAGCAGAGATAGTCGGTATCCGAACACTGAAGCTTTCTTT
abundance: NA; j_gene: TRBJ1-1; d_gene: TRBD1; v_gene: TRBV28; CDR3aa: CASSLRDRMNTEAFF; CDR3nt: TGTGCCAGCAGCCTCCGGGACAGGATGAACACTGAAGCTTTCTTT
abundance: NA; j_gene: TRBJ1-1; d_gene: NA; v_gene: TRBV19; CDR3aa: CASRILTHWNTEAFF; CDR3nt: TGTGCCAGTAGGATACTCACCCATTGGAACACTGAAGCTTTCTTT
abundance: NA; j_gene: TRBJ1-1; d_gene: TRBD1; v_gene: TRBV28; CDR3aa: CASSSRGLGTEAFF; CDR3nt: TGTGCCAGCAGTTCCAGGGGGCTCGGGACTGAAGCTTTCTTT
abundance: NA; j_gene: TRBJ1-4; d_gene: NA; v_gene: TRBV29-1; CDR3aa: CSVNVDGEKLFF; CDR3nt: TGCAGCGTCAACGTGGATGGTGAAAAACTGTTTTTT
abundance: NA; j_gene: TRBJ2-2; d_gene: NA; v_gene: TRBV27; CDR3aa: CASSLSAGQVTGELFF; CDR3nt: TGTGCCAGCAGTTTATCGGCAGGTCAGGTCACCGGGGAGCTGTTTTTT
abundance: NA; j_gene: TRBJ1-2; d_gene: NA; v_gene: TRBV5-1; CDR3aa: CASSLGALRWRDYGYTF; CDR3nt: TGCGCCAGCAGCTTGGGGGCCCTGCGGTGGAGGGACTATGGCTACACCTTC
abundance: few; j_gene: TRBJ1-1; d_gene: TRBD1; v_gene: TRBV5-1; CDR3aa: CASSGTGMNTEAFF; CDR3nt: TGCGCCAGCAGCGGGACAGGGATGAACACTGAAGCTTTCTTT
abundance: NA; j_gene: TRBJ1-6; d_gene: TRBD1; v_gene: TRBV5-1; CDR3aa: CASSLEGDRGSPLHF; CDR3nt: TGCGCCAGCAGCTTGGAGGGGGACAGGGGCTCACCCCTCCACTTT
abundance: once; j_gene: TRBJ2-1; d_gene: TRBD2; v_gene: TRBV7-9; CDR3aa: CASSFPTSGSPLENEQFF; CDR3nt: TGTGCCAGCAGCTTCCCGACTAGCGGGAGCCCTCTCGAAAATGAGCAGTTCTTC
abundance: NA; j_gene: TRBJ2-1; d_gene: TRBD2; v_gene: TRBV5-6; CDR3aa: CASSFRRREYNEQFF; CDR3nt: TGTGCCAGCAGCTTTAGGCGGCGGGAGTACAATGAGCAGTTCTTC
abundance: NA; j_gene: TRBJ2-2; d_gene: NA; v_gene: TRBV11-3; CDR3aa: CASSLGSGTGELFF; CDR3nt: TGTGCCAGCAGCTTAGGGAGCGGCACCGGGGAGCTGTTTTTT
abundance: NA; j_gene: TRBJ2-5; d_gene: NA; v_gene: TRBV7-9; CDR3aa: CASSATGRETQYF; CDR3nt: TGTGCCAGCAGCGCTACAGGGAGGGAGACCCAGTACTTC
abundance: NA; j_gene: TRBJ2-7; d_gene: NA; v_gene: TRBV29-1; CDR3aa: CSVESQGSSEQYF; CDR3nt: TGCAGCGTGGAATCCCAGGGTTCCTCCGAGCAGTACTTC
abundance: NA; j_gene: TRBJ1-4; d_gene: TRBD1; v_gene: TRBV7-9; CDR3aa: CASSSRDRGEKLFF; CDR3nt: TGTGCCAGCAGCAGCCGGGACAGGGGTGAAAAACTGTTTTTT
abundance: once; j_gene: TRBJ1-2; d_gene: NA; v_gene: TRBV28; CDR3aa: CASTPPKNYGYTF; CDR3nt: TGTGCCAGCACCCCCCCGAAAAACTATGGCTACACCTTC
abundance: once; j_gene: TRBJ2-2; d_gene: NA; v_gene: TRBV28; CDR3aa: CATMGTAQYGELFF; CDR3nt: TGTGCCACCATGGGGACGGCTCAATACGGGGAGCTGTTTTTT
abundance: NA; j_gene: TRBJ2-3; d_gene: TRBD2; v_gene: TRBV28; CDR3aa: CASSFGVRAAGDAYTQYF; CDR3nt: TGTGCCAGCAGTTTTGGTGTAAGGGCAGCGGGAGACGCGTATACGCAGTATTTT